These 22 T cell receptor beta chains came from one sample sequenced in a study of control samples from healthy donors and cancer patients. Data came from immunoSEQ multiplex PCR; TCRdb stores just in-frame clones and leaves some out. The sample lists 170,000 or so clones; 75% to 95% were seen once. Source material: blood. These receptors were collected from a woman aged 40-49 years in good health.

The chain joins TRBV7-9 to TRBJ2-1; weak D call: TRBD2 (6 bases). Germline CDR1 reads SEHNR; CDR2 reads FQNEAQ (reference sequence). CDR3 size: 16 residues. V was cut by 6 bases and J by 12 bases, with 27 bases left in between. CDR3 DNA: TGTGCCAGCAGAGGCTGGGCGGGACGGAGGATCGAGGGGCAGTTCTTC. This sequence encodes CASRGWAGRRIEGQFF.

The V call is TRBV15, the J call TRBJ1-1, with D perhaps TRBD1 (5 bases). CDR3 length: 13 amino acids. Germline CDR1 is LNHNV and CDR2 is YYDKDF (reference sequence). V was cut by 5 bases and J by 2 bases, with 9 bases left in between. The CDR3 DNA reads TGTGCCACCAGCCAGGGTTTTAACACTGAAGCTTTCTTT. Protein sequence: CATSQGFNTEAFF.

The chain links TRBV15 to TRBJ2-3; D call uncertain. Germline V gene sequence: CDR1 LNHNV, CDR2 YYDKDF (reference sequence). The CDR3 is 12 residues long. Trimming cost V 5 bases and J 6 bases, with 9 bases left between them. The CDR3 protein is CATSRPRDTQYF. CDR3 nucleotide sequence: TGTGCCACCAGCCGCCCTAGGGATACGCAGTATTTT.

CDR3 region: CASSITGVVSEQYF. CDR3 sequence (DNA): TGTGCCAGTAGTATCACAGGGGTAGTTTCCGAGCAGTACTTC. The gene calls are TRBV19 and TRBJ2-7; 7 nucleotides align to TRBD1. V shed 3 bases and J 6 bases; nucleotides not matched to a gene: 8. The CDR3 is 14 amino acids. The germline gives CDR1 LNHDA, CDR2 SQIVND (reference sequence).

Details on this clone: This CDR3 is missing its conserved last phenylalanine or tryptophan, likely due to a read error. Because the CDR3's place on the DNA is in doubt, the DNA is left out and the CDR3 is given as listed by TCRdb. The rearrangement uses TRBV15 and TRBJ1-3. The CDR3 totals 9 residues, both ends included. Per germline, CDR1 LNHNV and CDR2 YYDKDF (reference sequence). The CDR3 spells CATSIEEPG.

The V gene is TRBV10-1, the J gene TRBJ1-3; 7 nucleotides line up with TRBD1. CDR1 is WNHNN, CDR2 SYGVQD, per germline (reference sequence). V dropped 7 bases and J dropped 0; count of bases not matched to a gene: 15. This CDR3 is 18 amino acids long. CDR3 protein: CASTEGQGVLSSGNTIYF. DNA for the CDR3: TGCGCCAGCACGGAGGGGCAGGGGGTTTTGAGCTCTGGAAACACCATATATTTT.

This clone was seen just once. The chain couples TRBV3-1 (or the pseudogene TRBV3-2) to TRBJ2-2; D unresolved. The CDR3 runs to 11 residues. V lost 3 bases and J 5 bases, leaving 1 base between the germline ends. The germline V gene has CDR1 LGHDT and CDR2 YNNKEL (reference sequence). The DNA of the CDR3 is TGTGCCAGCAGCCAGACCGGGGAGCTGTTTTTT. Translation: CASSQTGELFF.

J is TRBJ1-1 and V is TRBV2; D is uncertain. The CDR3 runs to 13 residues. The V end lost 5 bases, the J end lost 5 bases, and 12 bases lay between the germline ends. In germline, CDR1 is SNHLY, CDR2 FYNNEI. The CDR3 loop is CASSSQQQTEAFF. CDR3 in DNA: TGTGCCAGCAGTTCCCAACAGCAAACTGAAGCTTTCTTT.

The CDR3 region is CASSFWDASYEQYF. In DNA, the CDR3 is TGTGCCAGCAGCTTCTGGGACGCCTCTTACGAGCAGTACTTC. The chain couples TRBV7-2 to TRBJ2-7; D may match TRBD1 or TRBD2 (5 bases each). CDR1 is SGHTA, CDR2 FQGNSA, per germline. V was clipped by 3 bases and J by 4 bases, with 13 bases between them. The CDR3 is 14 amino acids. Full variable domain (missing parts from reference TRBV7-2 and TRBJ2-7): GAGVSQSPSNKVTEKGKDVELRCDPISGHTALYWYRQSLGQGLEFLIYFQGNSAPDKSGLPSDRFSAERTGGSVSTLTIQRTQQEDSAVYLCASSFWDASYEQYFGPGTRLTVT.

V and J are TRBV24-1 and TRBJ2-3; 8 bases line up with TRBD1. Germline CDR1 is KGHDR and CDR2 is SFDVKD. The CDR3 runs to 17 residues. V lost 4 bases to trimming and J lost 6 bases; unmatched junction nucleotides: 14. The CDR3 protein is CATSDTAGTGLSDTQYF. The CDR3 region has the DNA TGTGCCACCAGTGACACAGCCGGGACAGGCCTTTCCGATACGCAGTATTTT.

The J gene is TRBJ1-1, the V gene TRBV2; D is perhaps TRBD1 (5 bases). With 2 bases removed from V and 5 bases from J, the gap between germline ends came to 15 bases. From germline, CDR1 is SNHLY and CDR2 FYNNEI. The CDR3 sequence is 15 residues long. CDR3 region: CASSESMGGRTEAFF. In nucleotides, the CDR3 is TGTGCCAGCAGTGAAAGTATGGGGGGGAGGACTGAAGCTTTCTTT.

The V call is TRBV7-8, the J call TRBJ2-3; the D gene is possibly TRBD2 (7 bases). Trimming removed 3 bases at V and 5 bases at J, with 12 bases between. Germline-derived CDR1 and CDR2 are SGHVS and FQNEAQ. The CDR3 extends over 14 amino acids. CDR3 in amino acids: CASSLRGPQDTQYF. As DNA, the CDR3 is TGTGCCAGCAGCTTGCGGGGGCCACAAGATACGCAGTATTTT.

The chain joins TRBV6-1 to TRBJ1-1, with 7 nucleotides matching TRBD1. The ends lost 2 bases at V and 0 bases at J; junction bases unmatched: 12. Looked up from germline, CDR1 is MNHNS and CDR2 is SASEGT. This CDR3 region has 18 residues. The DNA of the CDR3 is TGTGCCAGCAGTGAAAAAAGTTGGTCAGGGGGGTTGAACACTGAAGCTTTCTTT. Translated: CASSEKSWSGGLNTEAFF.

The gene calls are TRBV30 and TRBJ2-5, with D possibly matching TRBD1 (5 bases). CDR3 length: 17 residues. The germline V gene has CDR1 GTSNPN and CDR2 SVGIG (reference sequence). The ends were cut back, 0 bases at V and 5 bases at J, with 22 bases in the middle. The CDR3 reads CAWSVWGISNHPETQYF. DNA of the CDR3: TGTGCCTGGAGTGTATGGGGCATCTCTAATCATCCGGAGACCCAGTACTTC.

The chain is built from TRBV15 and TRBJ1-1; D call uncertain. This CDR3 has 15 residues. Germline lookup yields CDR1 LNHNV and CDR2 YYDKDF (reference sequence). Trimming left V 1 base short and J 5 bases short, with 14 bases between. The CDR3 sequence is CATSRGTGGRTEAFF. As DNA, the CDR3 is TGTGCCACCAGCAGAGGAACGGGTGGAAGGACTGAAGCTTTCTTT.

This sequence joins TRBV19 and TRBJ2-3; D not certain. CDR1 and CDR2 (germline): LNHDA, SQIVND (reference sequence). CDR3 length: 12 residues. Trimming removed 8 bases from V and 2 bases from J, with 8 bases in between. The CDR3 DNA follows: TGTGCCAGTCACTTCCCCACAGATACGCAGTATTTT. This encodes CASHFPTDTQYF.

Comment on this clone: The sample has other DNA sequences that encode this CDR3 too. The chain carries TRBV27 and TRBJ1-1; a weak D match, TRBD1 (5 bases). Germline lookup yields CDR1 MNHEY and CDR2 SMNVEV (reference sequence). The CDR3 runs to 11 residues. The germline V and J ends were trimmed by 4 bases and 5 bases, with 5 bases remaining between them. The CDR3, as DNA: TGTGCCAGCAGTTGGGGGACTGAAGCTTTCTTT. It translates to CASSWGTEAFF.

J is TRBJ2-3 and V is TRBV7-9, with 7 positions matching TRBD1. The CDR3 extends over 14 amino acids. V shed 3 bases, J shed 1 base, and the junction held 1 base outside the gene matches. Germline V gene lookup returns CDR1 SEHNR and CDR2 FQNEAQ (reference sequence). The CDR3 bases are TGTGCCAGCAGCTTTACAGGGGGCACAGATACGCAGTATTTT. Its protein product is CASSFTGGTDTQYF.

This chain links TRBV19 with TRBJ1-1; 8 bases fit TRBD1. From germline, CDR1 is LNHDA and CDR2 SQIVND (reference sequence). J lost 7 bases, V lost 5 bases, and 9 bases had no gene match. CDR3 size: 14 residues. CDR3 loop: CASSVGQGIHEAFF. DNA of the CDR3: TGTGCCAGTAGTGTCGGACAGGGAATTCATGAAGCTTTCTTT.

The chain joins TRBV5-1 to TRBJ2-1, with D tentatively TRBD2 (5 bases). The length of the CDR3 is 15 residues. CDR1 and CDR2 from the germline V gene are SGHRS and YFSETQ. V was pared by 5 bases and J by 2 bases, with 14 bases between. CDR3: CASRPWSGPYNEQFF. In DNA form, the CDR3 reads TGCGCCAGCAGACCGTGGAGCGGACCCTACAATGAGCAGTTCTTC.

This clone has only one observation. The same CDR3 also results from other DNA sequences found in this sample. The chain is built from TRBV6-5 and TRBJ1-1; a weak D match, TRBD1 (5 bases). The germline gives CDR1 MNHEY, CDR2 SVGAGI. The V end lost 2 bases, the J end lost 0 bases, and 7 bases lay between the germline ends. This CDR3 comprises 14 residues. The CDR3 nucleotides read TGTGCCAGCAGTTACGGGGGAATGAACACTGAAGCTTTCTTT. Protein: CASSYGGMNTEAFF.

The V call is TRBV27, the J call TRBJ1-2; 7 nucleotides line up with TRBD1. Looked up from germline, CDR1 is MNHEY and CDR2 is SMNVEV (reference sequence). J lost 4 bases, V lost 8 bases, and 1 base had no gene match. The CDR3 length is 11 residues. The CDR3 region is CASGTAYGYTF. In DNA form, the CDR3 reads TGTGCCAGCGGGACAGCCTATGGCTACACCTTC.